A selection of T cell receptor beta chains follows, all from one sample in a study of cytotoxic CD8 clonotypes in ibrutinib-treated CLL. Generated by immunoSEQ multiplex PCR, the TCRdb table keeps only in-frame clones and is missing some. The table shows approximately 100,000 clones, with 70% to 80% occurring only once. Sequencing was performed on PBMCs, taken after 12 months of ibrutinib treatment. The receptors originated from a human donor with chronic lymphocytic leukemia. CDR3s include the opening cysteine and the closing phenylalanine or tryptophan. Each record gives: clone size, V gene, J gene, D gene, CDR3 protein, CDR3 DNA. D genes are given only for firm matches. Clone sizes are given selectively: once, few, many, or a class where the clone is expanded.

clone_size: .
v_call: TRBV2
j_call: TRBJ1-5
d_call: .
cdr3_aa: CASTRGDQPQHF
cdr3_nt: TGTGCCAGCACCAGGGGTGATCAGCCCCAGCATTTT

clone_size: .
v_call: TRBV2
j_call: TRBJ1-5
d_call: .
cdr3_aa: CASRGDTLNQPQHF
cdr3_nt: TGTGCCAGCAGAGGGGACACCTTAAATCAGCCCCAGCATTTT

clone_size: .
v_call: TRBV6-1
j_call: TRBJ1-3
d_call: .
cdr3_aa: CASSEGGQGNPGNTIYF
cdr3_nt: TGTGCCAGCAGTGAAGGGGGCCAGGGGAATCCTGGAAACACCATATATTTT

clone_size: .
v_call: TRBV7-8
j_call: TRBJ1-5
d_call: TRBD1
cdr3_aa: CASSLTHGQGNQPQHF
cdr3_nt: TGTGCCAGCAGCTTGACTCATGGACAGGGCAATCAGCCCCAGCATTTT

clone_size: once
v_call: TRBV6-5
j_call: TRBJ2-7
d_call: TRBD2
cdr3_aa: CASSTELAPTYEQYF
cdr3_nt: TGTGCCAGCAGTACCGAACTAGCGCCAACCTACGAGCAGTACTTC

clone_size: .
v_call: TRBV29-1
j_call: TRBJ1-2
d_call: TRBD1
cdr3_aa: CSVRQGGRWTGYTF
cdr3_nt: TGCAGCGTTCGACAGGGGGGTAGGTGGACTGGCTACACCTTC

clone_size: .
v_call: TRBV6-6
j_call: TRBJ2-3
d_call: .
cdr3_aa: CASSYSRGRITDTQYF
cdr3_nt: TGTGCCAGCAGTTACTCGCGGGGGCGTATCACAGATACGCAGTATTTT

clone_size: .
v_call: TRBV5-4
j_call: TRBJ2-2
d_call: .
cdr3_aa: CASSSRQVTGELFF
cdr3_nt: TGTGCCAGCAGCTCGAGACAGGTCACCGGGGAGCTGTTTTTT

clone_size: few
v_call: TRBV7-2
j_call: TRBJ1-5
d_call: TRBD1
cdr3_aa: CASSPTGMGNQPQHF
cdr3_nt: TGTGCCAGCAGCCCGACAGGGATGGGCAATCAGCCCCAGCATTTT

clone_size: .
v_call: TRBV14
j_call: TRBJ2-5
d_call: TRBD2
cdr3_aa: CASSPFSGGPEEETQYF
cdr3_nt: TGTGCCAGCAGTCCATTTAGCGGGGGGCCCGAGGAAGAGACCCAGTACTTC

clone_size: .
v_call: TRBV5-1
j_call: TRBJ1-3
d_call: .
cdr3_aa: CASRALGTSGNTIYF
cdr3_nt: TGCGCCAGCAGAGCTCTGGGGACCTCTGGAAACACCATATATTTT

clone_size: .
v_call: TRBV30
j_call: TRBJ2-2
d_call: TRBD1
cdr3_aa: CAWGTGHNTGELFF
cdr3_nt: TGTGCCTGGGGGACAGGGCATAACACCGGGGAGCTGTTTTTT

clone_size: .
v_call: TRBV15
j_call: TRBJ1-1
d_call: .
cdr3_aa: CATSSSTGSGNTEAFF
cdr3_nt: TGTGCCACCAGCTCAAGTACGGGTTCTGGGAACACTGAAGCTTTCTTT

clone_size: .
v_call: TRBV20-1
j_call: TRBJ2-3
d_call: .
cdr3_aa: CSARLADTQYF
cdr3_nt: TGCAGTGCTCGACTAGCAGATACGCAGTATTTT

clone_size: .
v_call: TRBV2
j_call: TRBJ1-4
d_call: .
cdr3_aa: CASSKGSRREKLFF
cdr3_nt: TGTGCCAGCAGTAAGGGCAGTAGGCGTGAAAAACTGTTTTTT

clone_size: .
v_call: TRBV6-5
j_call: TRBJ1-4
d_call: .
cdr3_aa: CASSYRWGSSNEKLFF
cdr3_nt: TGTGCCAGCAGTTACAGGTGGGGCAGTTCAAATGAAAAACTGTTTTTT

clone_size: .
v_call: TRBV6-1
j_call: TRBJ2-5
d_call: TRBD2
cdr3_aa: CASSEAGTRVGETQYF
cdr3_nt: TGTGCCAGCAGTGAAGCCGGGACTAGGGTCGGGGAGACCCAGTACTTC

clone_size: .
v_call: TRBV7-7
j_call: TRBJ2-7
d_call: .
cdr3_aa: CASSQFDQGEQYF
cdr3_nt: TGTGCCAGCAGCCAATTCGACCAGGGCGAGCAGTACTTC

clone_size: .
v_call: TRBV7-9
j_call: TRBJ2-3
d_call: .
cdr3_aa: CASSFLDTQYF
cdr3_nt: TGTGCCAGCAGCTTCTTAGATACGCAGTATTTT

clone_size: .
v_call: TRBV6-1
j_call: TRBJ2-7
d_call: .
cdr3_aa: CASSEYSRGGEQYF
cdr3_nt: TGTGCCAGCAGTGAATACAGCAGGGGGGGAGAGCAGTACTTC

clone_size: .
v_call: TRBV6-5
j_call: TRBJ2-5
d_call: .
cdr3_aa: CASSYTPGGETQYF
cdr3_nt: TGTGCCAGCAGTTACACCCCAGGGGGGGAGACCCAGTACTTC

clone_size: .
v_call: TRBV6-5
j_call: TRBJ2-7
d_call: .
cdr3_aa: CASSYRGAANYEQYF
cdr3_nt: TGTGCCAGCAGTTACCGGGGGGCCGCAAATTACGAGCAGTACTTC

clone_size: .
v_call: TRBV6-6
j_call: TRBJ1-4
d_call: TRBD1
cdr3_aa: CASRPGQGDNEKLFF
cdr3_nt: TGTGCCAGCAGACCAGGACAGGGTGATAATGAAAAACTGTTTTTT

clone_size: .
v_call: TRBV2
j_call: TRBJ2-1
d_call: TRBD1
cdr3_aa: CASSERGTGYNEQFF
cdr3_nt: TGTGCCAGCAGTGAAAGAGGGACAGGGTACAATGAGCAGTTCTTC

clone_size: .
v_call: TRBV5-4
j_call: TRBJ2-6
d_call: .
cdr3_aa: CASSLGQMGGANVLTF
cdr3_nt: TGTGCCAGCAGCTTGGGCCAGATGGGAGGGGCCAACGTCCTGACTTTC

clone_size: .
v_call: TRBV11-3
j_call: TRBJ2-3
d_call: .
cdr3_aa: CASSPGEAASSTDTQYF
cdr3_nt: TGTGCCAGCAGCCCGGGAGAGGCCGCGTCTAGCACAGATACGCAGTATTTT

clone_size: .
v_call: TRBV9
j_call: TRBJ2-3
d_call: TRBD2
cdr3_aa: CASRATSGGPSNTQYF
cdr3_nt: TGTGCCAGCAGGGCCACTAGCGGGGGGCCCAGCAATACGCAGTATTTT

clone_size: .
v_call: TRBV7-6
j_call: TRBJ1-1
d_call: .
cdr3_aa: CASSLMGGDTEAFF
cdr3_nt: TGTGCCAGCAGCTTAATGGGCGGGGACACTGAAGCTTTCTTT

clone_size: .
v_call: TRBV5-1
j_call: TRBJ2-7
d_call: .
cdr3_aa: CASSGGRGGYEQYF
cdr3_nt: TGCGCCAGCAGCGGAGGTAGGGGGGGCTACGAGCAGTACTTC

clone_size: .
v_call: TRBV6-1
j_call: TRBJ1-5
d_call: .
cdr3_aa: CASRGNQPQHF
cdr3_nt: TGTGCCAGCAGGGGGAATCAGCCCCAGCATTTT

clone_size: .
v_call: TRBV5-1
j_call: TRBJ2-6
d_call: .
cdr3_aa: CASSIADSGANVLTF
cdr3_nt: TGCGCCAGCAGCATCGCGGACTCTGGGGCCAACGTCCTGACTTTC

clone_size: .
v_call: TRBV9
j_call: TRBJ1-2
d_call: .
cdr3_aa: CASSVGMAYGYTF
cdr3_nt: TGTGCCAGCAGCGTAGGTATGGCTTATGGCTACACCTTC

clone_size: .
v_call: TRBV7-9
j_call: TRBJ1-4
d_call: TRBD1
cdr3_aa: CASSLRDRSEKLFF
cdr3_nt: TGTGCCAGCAGCTTAAGGGACAGGTCTGAAAAACTGTTTTTT

clone_size: .
v_call: TRBV7-8
j_call: TRBJ1-2
d_call: .
cdr3_aa: CASSLGQEGNYGYTF
cdr3_nt: TGTGCCAGCAGCTTAGGACAAGAGGGGAACTATGGCTACACCTTC

clone_size: .
v_call: TRBV4-3
j_call: TRBJ2-1
d_call: TRBD2
cdr3_aa: CASSQGLAGGLNEQFF
cdr3_nt: TGCGCCAGCAGCCAAGGACTAGCGGGGGGGCTCAATGAGCAGTTCTTC

clone_size: .
v_call: TRBV5-6
j_call: TRBJ1-1
d_call: .
cdr3_aa: CASSLWAANTEAFF
cdr3_nt: TGTGCCAGCAGCTTGTGGGCAGCTAACACTGAAGCTTTCTTT

clone_size: .
v_call: TRBV5-1
j_call: TRBJ1-2
d_call: TRBD1
cdr3_aa: CASNTGEKGYGYTF
cdr3_nt: TGCGCCAGCAACACAGGGGAAAAAGGCTATGGCTACACCTTC

clone_size: .
v_call: TRBV29-1
j_call: TRBJ1-2
d_call: .
cdr3_aa: CSVKTGPLGYTF
cdr3_nt: TGCAGCGTGAAGACAGGTCCCCTAGGCTACACCTTC

clone_size: .
v_call: TRBV19
j_call: TRBJ2-3
d_call: TRBD2
cdr3_aa: CATIRSVGGAGDTQYF
cdr3_nt: TGTGCCACCATTCGGTCGGTCGGGGGGGCTGGAGATACGCAGTATTTT

clone_size: .
v_call: TRBV28
j_call: TRBJ1-4
d_call: .
cdr3_aa: CASSLVGAGRNEKLFF
cdr3_nt: TGTGCCAGCAGTTTAGTGGGGGCAGGGCGTAATGAAAAACTGTTTTTT

clone_size: .
v_call: TRBV19
j_call: TRBJ2-1
d_call: TRBD2
cdr3_aa: CASSIDLVSGGEQFF
cdr3_nt: TGTGCCAGTAGTATAGATCTTGTTTCGGGAGGGGAGCAGTTCTTC

clone_size: .
v_call: TRBV5-1
j_call: TRBJ1-1
d_call: .
cdr3_aa: CASTLRENTEAFF
cdr3_nt: TGCGCCAGCACCTTGAGGGAGAACACTGAAGCTTTCTTT

clone_size: .
v_call: TRBV11-2
j_call: TRBJ2-5
d_call: TRBD2
cdr3_aa: CASRGGGQMRETQYF
cdr3_nt: TGTGCCAGCCGCGGGGGGGGGCAGATGCGGGAGACCCAGTACTTC

clone_size: .
v_call: TRBV28
j_call: TRBJ1-2
d_call: TRBD1
cdr3_aa: CASRGGTGRTNYGYTF
cdr3_nt: TGTGCCAGCAGGGGGGGGACAGGGAGGACAAACTATGGCTACACCTTC

clone_size: once
v_call: TRBV7-9
j_call: TRBJ1-5
d_call: .
cdr3_aa: CASSSDSGAQHF
cdr3_nt: TGTGCCAGCAGCTCGGACAGCGGAGCCCAGCATTTT

clone_size: once
v_call: TRBV12-5
j_call: TRBJ2-1
d_call: TRBD2
cdr3_aa: CASGLVIGGSTNEQFF
cdr3_nt: TGTGCTAGTGGTTTGGTGATCGGGGGGAGTACCAATGAGCAGTTCTTC

clone_size: once
v_call: TRBV6-6
j_call: TRBJ1-6
d_call: TRBD1
cdr3_aa: CASSFRDRNSPLHF
cdr3_nt: TGTGCCAGCAGTTTCCGGGACAGGAATTCACCCCTCCACTTT

clone_size: .
v_call: TRBV6-6
j_call: TRBJ1-4
d_call: TRBD1
cdr3_aa: CASRPRTGMGEKLFF
cdr3_nt: TGTGCCAGCAGGCCCCGGACAGGGATGGGGGAAAAACTGTTTTTT

clone_size: .
v_call: TRBV11-3
j_call: TRBJ2-7
d_call: TRBD2
cdr3_aa: CASSLRGEGYEQYF
cdr3_nt: TGTGCCAGCAGCTTACGGGGGGAGGGCTACGAGCAGTACTTC

clone_size: .
v_call: TRBV7-2
j_call: TRBJ1-5
d_call: .
cdr3_aa: CASSLKVGDNQPQHF
cdr3_nt: TGTGCCAGCAGCTTAAAGGTTGGGGACAATCAGCCCCAGCATTTT

clone_size: .
v_call: TRBV7-9
j_call: TRBJ1-5
d_call: .
cdr3_aa: CASSPWDFNQPQHF
cdr3_nt: TGTGCCAGCAGCCCGTGGGACTTCAATCAGCCCCAGCATTTT

clone_size: few
v_call: TRBV4-2
j_call: TRBJ2-7
d_call: .
cdr3_aa: CASSPGSTTAASYEQYF
cdr3_nt: TGTGCCAGCAGCCCCGGTAGTACGACAGCCGCATCCTACGAGCAGTACTTC